This TCR beta chain was observed in a study of cytomegalovirus exposure and HLA in healthy donors. Turning to the study itself: As released early, the data held 70 million to 100 million unique TCRs from HLA-typed donors. Regarding the study as a whole: Within an earlier analysis, most TCR beta V segments proved productive either about 87% or about 30% of the time. Despite most TCR sequences being rare, some public TCRs occurred in many donors.

Germline V gives CDR1 MGHRA, CDR2 YSYEKL. V was trimmed by 6 bases and J by 5 bases, leaving 11 bases between them. The CDR3 consists of 13 residues. For this clone: Its antigen remains unidentified.

A multiplex PCR was run with 60 Vbeta primers and 13 Jbeta primers. The data were produced by immunoSEQ multiplex PCR, yet TCRdb's version contains in-frame clones alone and is incomplete. The table lists around 90,000 clones, roughly 83% of them singletons, with over 2.5% in the top ten. This chain links TRBV4-1 with TRBJ2-1; a possible D gene is TRBD1 (6 bases). The sample taken for sequencing was PBMCs. The sequence came from a male donor in good health and CMV-seropositive. The CDR3 DNA reads TGCGCCAGCAGAAAGACAGGTAACAATGAGCAGTTCTTC. Protein sequence: CASRKTGNNEQFF.